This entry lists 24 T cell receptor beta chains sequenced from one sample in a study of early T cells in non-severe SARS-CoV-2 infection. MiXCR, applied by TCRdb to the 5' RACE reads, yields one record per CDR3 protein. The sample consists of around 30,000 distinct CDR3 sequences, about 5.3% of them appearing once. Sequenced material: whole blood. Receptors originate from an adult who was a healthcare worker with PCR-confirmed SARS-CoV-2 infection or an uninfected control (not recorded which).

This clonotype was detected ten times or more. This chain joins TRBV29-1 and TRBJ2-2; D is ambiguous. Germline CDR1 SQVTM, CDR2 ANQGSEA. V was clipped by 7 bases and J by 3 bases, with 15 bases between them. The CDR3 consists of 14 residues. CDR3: CSASTTPDTGELFF. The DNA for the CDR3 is TGCAGCGCATCCACTACCCCTGACACCGGGGAGCTGTTTTTT.

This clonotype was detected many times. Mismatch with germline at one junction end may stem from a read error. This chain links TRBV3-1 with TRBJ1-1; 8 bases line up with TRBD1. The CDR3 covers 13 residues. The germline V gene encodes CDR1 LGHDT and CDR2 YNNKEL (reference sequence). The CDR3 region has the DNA TGTGCCAGCAGCCCCGGACAGGGCACTGGAGCTTTCTTT. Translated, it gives CASSPGQGTGAFF. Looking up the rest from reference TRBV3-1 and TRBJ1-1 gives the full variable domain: DTAVSQTPKYLVTQMGNDKSIKCEQNLGHDTMYWYKQDSKKFLKIMFSYNNKELIINETVPNRFSPKSPDKAHLNLHINSLELGDSAVYFCASSPGQGTGAFFGQGTRLTVV.

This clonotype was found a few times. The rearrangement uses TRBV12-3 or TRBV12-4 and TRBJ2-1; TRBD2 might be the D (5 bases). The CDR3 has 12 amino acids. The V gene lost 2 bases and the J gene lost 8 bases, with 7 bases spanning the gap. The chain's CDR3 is CASSLQEDEQFF. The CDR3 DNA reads TGTGCCAGCAGTTTACAGGAGGATGAGCAGTTCTTC.

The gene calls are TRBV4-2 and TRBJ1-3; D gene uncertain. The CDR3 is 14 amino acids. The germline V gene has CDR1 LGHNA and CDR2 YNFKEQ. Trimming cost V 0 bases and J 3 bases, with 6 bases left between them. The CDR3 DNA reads TGTGCCAGCAGCCAAGATGACGTTGGAAACACCATATATTTT. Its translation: CASSQDDVGNTIYF.

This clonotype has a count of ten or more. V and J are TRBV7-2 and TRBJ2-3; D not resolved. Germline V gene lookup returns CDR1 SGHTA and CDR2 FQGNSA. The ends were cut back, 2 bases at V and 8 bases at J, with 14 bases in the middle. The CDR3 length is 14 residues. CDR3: CASSLSNVRSTQYF. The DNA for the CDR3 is TGTGCCAGCAGCTTATCTAACGTGCGGAGTACGCAGTATTTT.

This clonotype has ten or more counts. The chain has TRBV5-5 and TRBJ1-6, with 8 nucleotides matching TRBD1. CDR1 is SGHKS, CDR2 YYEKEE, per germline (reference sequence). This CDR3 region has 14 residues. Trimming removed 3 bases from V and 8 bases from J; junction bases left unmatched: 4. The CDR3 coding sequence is TGTGCCAGCAGCTGGGGACAGGTTTATTCACCCCTCCACTTT. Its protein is CASSWGQVYSPLHF. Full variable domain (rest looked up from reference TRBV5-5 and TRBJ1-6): DAGVTQSPTHLIKTRGQQVTLRCSPISGHKSVSWYQQVLGQGPQFIFQYYEKEERGRGNFPDRFSARQFPNYSSELNVNALLLGDSALYLCASSWGQVYSPLHFGNGTRLTVT.

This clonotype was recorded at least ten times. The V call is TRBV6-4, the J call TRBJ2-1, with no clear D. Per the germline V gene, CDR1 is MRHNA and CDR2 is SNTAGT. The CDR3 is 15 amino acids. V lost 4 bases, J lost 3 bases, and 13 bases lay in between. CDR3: CASSVVLGSYNEQFF. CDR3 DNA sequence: TGTGCCAGCAGTGTTGTGTTGGGCAGCTACAATGAGCAGTTCTTC.

The CDR3 region has the DNA TGTGCCATCAGTGAGTCCGCGGGGGGCTACGAGCAGTACTTC. Translation gives CAISESAGGYEQYF. The V call is TRBV10-3, the J call TRBJ2-7; TRBD2 matches 8 bases. The CDR3 is 14 amino acids. The germline CDR1 and CDR2 sequences are ENHRY and SYGVKD. Unmatched junction bases numbered 1, after V lost 0 bases and J lost 3 bases.

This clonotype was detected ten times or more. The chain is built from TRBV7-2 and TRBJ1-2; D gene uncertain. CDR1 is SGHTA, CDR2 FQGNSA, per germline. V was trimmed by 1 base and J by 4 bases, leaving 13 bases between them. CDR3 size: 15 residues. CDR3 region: CASSLVNNIPYGYTF. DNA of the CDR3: TGTGCCAGCAGCTTAGTAAACAACATCCCCTATGGCTACACCTTC. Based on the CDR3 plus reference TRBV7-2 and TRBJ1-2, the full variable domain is GAGVSQSPSNKVTEKGKDVELRCDPISGHTALYWYRQSLGQGLEFLIYFQGNSAPDKSGLPSDRFSAERTGGSVSTLTIQRTQQEDSAVYLCASSLVNNIPYGYTFGSGTRLTVV.

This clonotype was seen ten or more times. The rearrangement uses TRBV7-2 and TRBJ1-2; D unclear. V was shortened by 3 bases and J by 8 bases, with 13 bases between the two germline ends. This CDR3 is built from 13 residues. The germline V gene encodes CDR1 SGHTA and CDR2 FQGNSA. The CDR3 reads CASSFAGHNGYTF. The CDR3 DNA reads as TGTGCCAGCAGCTTTGCAGGCCATAACGGCTACACCTTC.

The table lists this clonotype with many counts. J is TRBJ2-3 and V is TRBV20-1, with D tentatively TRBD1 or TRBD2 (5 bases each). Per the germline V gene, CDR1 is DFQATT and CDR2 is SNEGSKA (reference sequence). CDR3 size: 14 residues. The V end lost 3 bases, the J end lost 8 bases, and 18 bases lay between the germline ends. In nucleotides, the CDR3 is TGCAGTGCTAGTTCGGGGCTGAGGGTCGGTACGCAGTATTTT. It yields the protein CSASSGLRVGTQYF.

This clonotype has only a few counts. CDR3 DNA: TGTGCCAGCAGCTTATCCCTTACCGGGGAGCTGTTTTTT. It translates to CASSLSLTGELFF. V gene TRBV7-9 combines with J gene TRBJ2-2; D gene unclear. Germline V gene data show CDR1 as SEHNR and CDR2 as FQNEAQ (reference sequence). This CDR3 has 13 residues. Trimming removed 2 bases at V and 5 bases at J, with 6 bases between.

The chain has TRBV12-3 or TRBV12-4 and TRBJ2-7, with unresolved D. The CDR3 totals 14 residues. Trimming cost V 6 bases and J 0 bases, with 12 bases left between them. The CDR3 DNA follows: TGTGCCAGCAGCTCCCCTGCGAGCTCCTACGAGCAGTACTTC. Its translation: CASSSPASSYEQYF.

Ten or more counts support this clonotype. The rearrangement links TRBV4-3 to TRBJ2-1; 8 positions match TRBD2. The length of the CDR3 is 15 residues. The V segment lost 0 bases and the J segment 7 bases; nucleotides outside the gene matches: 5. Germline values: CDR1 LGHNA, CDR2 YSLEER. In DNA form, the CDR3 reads TGCGCCAGCAGCCAAGAACGGGGGGGCTGGAATGAGCAGTTCTTC. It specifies CASSQERGGWNEQFF.

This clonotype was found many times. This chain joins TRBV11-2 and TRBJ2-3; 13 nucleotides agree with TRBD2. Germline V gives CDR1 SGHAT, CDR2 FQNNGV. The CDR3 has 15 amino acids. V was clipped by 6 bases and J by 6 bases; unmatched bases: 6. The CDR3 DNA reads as TGTGCCAGCAGTTCTACTAGCGGGAGGGCCGATACGCAGTATTTT. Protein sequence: CASSSTSGRADTQYF.

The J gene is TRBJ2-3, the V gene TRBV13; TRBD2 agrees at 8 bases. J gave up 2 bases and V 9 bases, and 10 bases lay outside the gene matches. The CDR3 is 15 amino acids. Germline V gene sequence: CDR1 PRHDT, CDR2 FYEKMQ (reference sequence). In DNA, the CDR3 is TGTGCCAGTCGGCTGTGGCGGGGGGACACAGATACGCAGTATTTT. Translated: CASRLWRGDTDTQYF.

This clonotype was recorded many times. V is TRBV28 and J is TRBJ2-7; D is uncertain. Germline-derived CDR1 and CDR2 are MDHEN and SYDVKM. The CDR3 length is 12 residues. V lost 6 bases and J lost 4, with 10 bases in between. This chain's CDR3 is CASRDGYYEQYF. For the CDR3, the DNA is TGTGCCAGCAGGGACGGATATTACGAGCAGTACTTC. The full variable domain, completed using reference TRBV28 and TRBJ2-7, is DVKVTQSSRYLVKRTGEKVFLECVQDMDHENMFWYRQDPGLGLRLIYFSYDVKMKEKGDIPEGYSVSREKKERFSLILESASTNQTSMYLCASRDGYYEQYFGPGTRLTVT.

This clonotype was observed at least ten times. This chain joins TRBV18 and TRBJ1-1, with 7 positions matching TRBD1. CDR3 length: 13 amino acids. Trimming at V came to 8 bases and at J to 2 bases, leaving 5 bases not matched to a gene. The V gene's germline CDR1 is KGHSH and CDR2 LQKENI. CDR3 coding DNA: TGTGCCAGCCGGACAGGAGGTAACACTGAAGCTTTCTTT. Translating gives CASRTGGNTEAFF.

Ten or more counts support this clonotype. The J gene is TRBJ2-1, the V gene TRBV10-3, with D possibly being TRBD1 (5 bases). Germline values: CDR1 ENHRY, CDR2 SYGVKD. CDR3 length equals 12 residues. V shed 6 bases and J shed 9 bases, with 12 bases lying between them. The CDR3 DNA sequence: TGTGCCATCAGAACTTCAGGGCCTGAGCAGTTCTTC. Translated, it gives CAIRTSGPEQFF.

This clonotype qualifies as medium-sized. CDR3: CASSPGQGVYGYTF. The CDR3, as DNA: TGTGCCAGCAGCCCGGGACAGGGGGTCTATGGCTACACCTTC. V is TRBV7-8 and J is TRBJ1-2; TRBD1 agrees at 11 bases. J gave up 4 bases and V 5 bases, and 3 bases lay outside the gene matches. The length of the CDR3 is 14 residues. In germline, CDR1 is SGHVS, CDR2 FQNEAQ.

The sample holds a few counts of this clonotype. CDR3: CALQEANTGELFF. CDR3 sequence (DNA): TGTGCCTTGCAAGAAGCGAACACCGGGGAGCTGTTTTTT. The chain recombines TRBV7-8 with TRBJ2-2; D uncertain. Germline CDR1 SGHVS, CDR2 FQNEAQ. The V gene lost 11 bases and the J gene lost 0 bases, with 10 bases spanning the gap. The CDR3 is 13 amino acids.

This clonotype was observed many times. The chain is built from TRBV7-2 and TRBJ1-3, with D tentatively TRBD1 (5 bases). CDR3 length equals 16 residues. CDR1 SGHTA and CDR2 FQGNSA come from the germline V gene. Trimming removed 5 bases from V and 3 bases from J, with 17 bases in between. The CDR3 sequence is CASSPRTGRRGNTIYF. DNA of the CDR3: TGTGCCAGCAGCCCCCGAACAGGACGTCGTGGAAACACCATATATTTT. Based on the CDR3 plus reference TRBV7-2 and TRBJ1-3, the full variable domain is GAGVSQSPSNKVTEKGKDVELRCDPISGHTALYWYRQSLGQGLEFLIYFQGNSAPDKSGLPSDRFSAERTGGSVSTLTIQRTQQEDSAVYLCASSPRTGRRGNTIYFGEGSWLTVV.

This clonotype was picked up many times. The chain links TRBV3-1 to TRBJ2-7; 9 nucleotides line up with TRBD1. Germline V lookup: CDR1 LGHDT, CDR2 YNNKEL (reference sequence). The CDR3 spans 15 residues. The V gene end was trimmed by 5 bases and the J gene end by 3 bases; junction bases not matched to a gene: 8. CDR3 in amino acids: CASSYTGTGNYEQYF. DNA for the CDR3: TGTGCCAGCAGCTATACCGGGACAGGGAACTACGAGCAGTACTTC.

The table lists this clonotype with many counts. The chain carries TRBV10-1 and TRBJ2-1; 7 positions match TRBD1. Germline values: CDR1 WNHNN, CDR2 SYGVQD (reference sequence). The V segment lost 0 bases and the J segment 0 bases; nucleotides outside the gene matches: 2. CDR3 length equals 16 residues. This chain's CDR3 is CASSESAGGSYNEQFF. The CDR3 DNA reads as TGCGCCAGCAGTGAGTCAGCAGGGGGCTCCTACAATGAGCAGTTCTTC.